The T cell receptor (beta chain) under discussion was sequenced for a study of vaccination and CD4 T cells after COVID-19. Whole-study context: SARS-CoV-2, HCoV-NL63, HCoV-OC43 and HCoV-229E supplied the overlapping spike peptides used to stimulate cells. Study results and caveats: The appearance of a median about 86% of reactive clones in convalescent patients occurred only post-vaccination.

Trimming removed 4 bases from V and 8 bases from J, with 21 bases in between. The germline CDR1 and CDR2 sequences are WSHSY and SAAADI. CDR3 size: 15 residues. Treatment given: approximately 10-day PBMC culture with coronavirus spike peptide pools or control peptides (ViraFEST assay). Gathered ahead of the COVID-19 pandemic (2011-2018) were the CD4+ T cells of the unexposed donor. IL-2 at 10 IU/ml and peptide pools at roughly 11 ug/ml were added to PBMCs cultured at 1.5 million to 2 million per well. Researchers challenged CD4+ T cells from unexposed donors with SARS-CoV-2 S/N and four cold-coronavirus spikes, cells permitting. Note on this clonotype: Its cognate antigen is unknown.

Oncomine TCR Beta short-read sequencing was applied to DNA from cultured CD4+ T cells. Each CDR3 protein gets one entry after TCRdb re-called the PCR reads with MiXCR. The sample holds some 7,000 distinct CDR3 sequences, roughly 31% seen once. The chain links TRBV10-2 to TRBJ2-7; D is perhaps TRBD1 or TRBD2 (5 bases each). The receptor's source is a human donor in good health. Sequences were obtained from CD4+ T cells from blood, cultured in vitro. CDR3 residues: CASSVGQDYYPKQYF. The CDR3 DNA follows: TGCGCCAGCAGTGTGGGGCAAGACTACTACCCCAAGCAGTACTTC.